This TCR beta chain is drawn from a study of blood T cell repertoires in COVID-19. Study-wide context: Acute and convalescent COVID-19 samples came from the United States, Italy and Spain. T cells, B-cell-depleted T cells, or PBMCs provided the cDNA or gDNA that served as material.

Original processing notes: Nucleated cell number was recorded as an estimate derived from reference gene primer amplification. The table came from immunoSEQ multiplex PCR; TCRdb's copy has only in-frame clones and leaves some out. The DNA gave D and trimming, while V, J and clone size come from that table. The table lists approximately 150,000 clones, roughly 80% of them singletons. Germline lookup yields CDR1 LNHDA and CDR2 SQIVND (reference sequence). V trimming: 5 bases; J trimming: 7 bases; junction bases outside the gene matches: 13. This CDR3 has 15 amino acids. Material for sequencing was peripheral blood. The TCR was taken from a man between 50 and 59 years old with active or convalescent COVID-19. The chain recombines TRBV19 with TRBJ1-1; 7 bases line up with TRBD1. The DNA for the CDR3 is TGTGCCAGTAGTGAGTTAGGGGGCCCCGTTGGTGAAGCTTTCTTT. Protein sequence: CASSELGGPVGEAFF.